The 14 T cell receptor beta chains presented below share a single source sample, sequenced in a study of response to subunit inactivated influenza vaccine. TCRdb reprocessed the RT-PCR reads with MiXCR, giving one entry per CDR3 protein. The sample contains around 650,000 distinct CDR3 sequences, less than 20% of which appear only once. The specimen comprised PBMCs from blood, sampled 12 days after vaccination. Receptors originate from a man aged 50 or older who received an inactivated influenza vaccine.

Many counts were recorded for this clonotype. The genes are TRBV10-2 and TRBJ2-3, with 7 bases fitting TRBD2. The CDR3 consists of 11 residues. Germline values: CDR1 WSHSY, CDR2 SAAADI. Trimming cost V 6 bases and J 6 bases; bases outside gene matches: 0. The CDR3 DNA follows: TGCGCCAGCAGGGGAGGGGATACGCAGTATTTT. Protein sequence: CASRGGDTQYF.

This clonotype occurred a few times. The chain combines TRBV12-3 or TRBV12-4 with TRBJ1-3; D is ambiguous. The CDR3 runs to 14 residues. Trimming removed 7 bases at V and 0 bases at J, with 10 bases between. This CDR3 reads CASTTLLSGNTIYF. As DNA, the CDR3 is TGTGCCAGCACAACCTTACTCTCTGGAAACACCATATATTTT.

This clonotype was recorded once. The chain couples TRBV9 to TRBJ2-1; the match to TRBD2 covers 11 bases. The CDR3 extends over 17 amino acids. Germline CDR1 SGDLS, CDR2 YYNGEE. The trim removed 4 bases at V and 7 bases at J, leaving 13 bases unmatched. This chain's CDR3 is CASSSNTGTSGLNEQFF. DNA for the CDR3: TGTGCCAGCAGCTCAAACACCGGGACTAGCGGACTGAATGAGCAGTTCTTC.

The chain combines TRBV6-2 or TRBV6-3 with TRBJ2-3, with no clear D. The CDR3 length is 16 residues. The germline V gene encodes CDR1 MNHEY and CDR2 SVGEGT. Trimming cost V 2 bases and J 4 bases, with 16 bases left between them. CDR3 sequence reads: CASSYRASPWSDTQYF. The CDR3 DNA follows: TGTGCCAGCAGTTACAGGGCCTCCCCATGGTCAGATACGCAGTATTTT.

This chain joins TRBV7-3 and TRBJ2-7; possible D gene TRBD2, 6 bases. The germline CDR1 and CDR2 sequences are SGHTA and FQGTGA. The CDR3 has 16 amino acids. Trimming cost V 5 bases and J 3 bases, with 20 bases left between them. The CDR3 loop reads CASSVVERATHYEQYF. CDR3 nucleotides: TGTGCCAGCAGCGTCGTTGAGCGGGCCACACACTACGAGCAGTACTTC.

This clonotype was picked up many times. The J gene is TRBJ1-2, the V gene TRBV4-1; 7 bases are shared with TRBD1. The J segment lost 2 bases and the V segment lost 3 bases, leaving 6 bases of the junction unmatched. Germline assignment: CDR1 MGHRA and CDR2 YSYEKL. CDR3 length equals 15 residues. The CDR3 loop is CASSHQLTGNYGYTF. The CDR3 DNA reads TGCGCCAGCAGCCATCAGCTGACAGGGAACTATGGCTACACCTTC.

J is TRBJ2-1 and V is TRBV14; TRBD2 agrees at 12 bases. Germline loops: CDR1 SGHDN, CDR2 FVKESK. Trimming removed 4 bases from V and 4 bases from J; junction bases left unmatched: 8. This CDR3 has 17 residues. The CDR3 loop reads CASSRLAGGGAYNEQFF. CDR3 coding DNA: TGTGCCAGCAGCCGGCTAGCGGGAGGGGGAGCTTACAATGAGCAGTTCTTC. Complete variable domain (other parts from reference TRBV14 and TRBJ2-1): EAGVTQFPSHSVIEKGQTVTLRCDPISGHDNLYWYRRVMGKEIKFLLHFVKESKQDESGMPNNRFLAERTGGTYSTLKVQPAELEDSGVYFCASSRLAGGGAYNEQFFGPGTRLTVL.

This clonotype occurred many times. The chain employs TRBV4-1 and TRBJ2-7, with TRBD2 as a possible D gene (6 bases). The V gene's germline CDR1 is MGHRA and CDR2 YSYEKL. CDR3 length: 15 residues. V shed 3 bases and J shed 5 bases, with 17 bases lying between them. The DNA for the CDR3 is TGCGCCAGCAGCCAGACTGGAACTAGCTTCGACGAGCAGTACTTC. It codes for CASSQTGTSFDEQYF.

This clonotype has only a few counts. As DNA, the CDR3 is TGTGCCAGCAAAGGCGGGGCTAGCAGGCAGTATTTT. Translation: CASKGGASRQYF. This chain joins TRBV12-3 or TRBV12-4 and TRBJ2-3, with D perhaps TRBD2 (6 bases). Trimming pared 7 bases from V and 11 bases from J, leaving 16 bases between. The CDR3 runs 12 residues.

The rearrangement uses TRBV7-9 and TRBJ2-3; maybe TRBD2 (6 bases). From germline, CDR1 is SEHNR and CDR2 FQNEAQ (reference sequence). Trimming left V 4 bases short and J 6 bases short, with 14 bases between. The CDR3 runs 14 residues. Here the CDR3 reads CASSSGTGDDTQYF. Here the CDR3 DNA reads TGTGCCAGCAGCTCCGGGACGGGGGACGATACGCAGTATTTT.

A few counts support this clonotype. The genes are TRBV11-2 and TRBJ2-6; no firm D call. Germline V CDR1 and CDR2: SGHAT, FQNNGV. V lost 0 bases and J 4 bases, leaving 10 bases between the germline ends. The CDR3 sequence is 16 residues long. The CDR3 sequence is CASSLEPAGGANVLTF. CDR3 DNA sequence: TGTGCCAGCAGCTTAGAGCCGGCCGGAGGGGCCAACGTCCTGACTTTC. The full variable domain, its missing parts supplied by reference TRBV11-2 and TRBJ2-6, is EAGVAQSPRYKIIEKRQSVAFWCNPISGHATLYWYQQILGQGPKLLIQFQNNGVVDDSQLPKDRFSAERLKGVDSTLKIQPAKLEDSAVYLCASSLEPAGGANVLTFGAGSRLTVL.

This clonotype was picked up many times. The chain joins TRBV7-6 to TRBJ2-5; D gene uncertain. Germline V lookup: CDR1 SGHVS, CDR2 FNYEAQ. The CDR3 totals 15 residues. With 1 base removed from V and 1 base from J, the gap between germline ends came to 10 bases. DNA of the CDR3: TGTGCCAGCAGCTTAGTAGCCCATCCCCAAGAGACCCAGTACTTC. Translation gives CASSLVAHPQETQYF.

This clonotype was observed a few times. The CDR3 spells CASSGKTALYGYTF. CDR3 sequence (DNA): TGTGCCAGCAGTGGGAAGACAGCCCTCTATGGCTACACCTTC. This chain links TRBV6-1 with TRBJ1-2; possible D gene TRBD1, 5 bases. The V gene lost 4 bases and the J gene lost 4 bases, with 13 bases spanning the gap. Germline V CDR1 and CDR2: MNHNS, SASEGT. This CDR3 spans 14 amino acids.

Comments on this clonotype: The germline gene is not matched at one end of the junction; a read error may be the cause. The chain carries TRBV20-1 and TRBJ2-7; TRBD1 might be the D (6 bases). The CDR3 totals 13 residues. Looked up from germline, CDR1 is DFQATT and CDR2 is SNEGSKA (reference sequence). CDR3 nucleotides: TGCAGTGTTAGAGATACAGGGACCTACGAGCAGTACTTC. Translating gives CSVRDTGTYEQYF.